A single sample gave rise to the 17 T cell receptor beta chains below, sequenced in a study of blood T cell repertoires in COVID-19. Repertoires were generated with immunoSEQ multiplex PCR, while TCRdb's copy carries only in-frame clones and drops some. The table shows around 200,000 clones, with 80% to 90% occurring only once. The sample was peripheral blood. These receptors were collected from a man aged 30 to 39 with active or convalescent COVID-19.

The chain joins TRBV11-3 to TRBJ2-7, with D unclear. CDR1 is SGHNT and CDR2 is YENEEA in the germline V gene. V lost 5 bases to trimming and J lost 1 base, with 9 bases between them. The CDR3 runs 13 residues. CDR3 amino acids: CASSPQASYEQYF. The CDR3 DNA follows: TGTGCCAGCAGCCCCCAGGCGTCCTACGAGCAGTACTTC.

V usage is TRBV7-8 and J usage is TRBJ1-2; no firm D call. The CDR3 covers 14 residues. Germline CDR1 reads SGHVS; CDR2 reads FQNEAQ. V lost 2 bases to trimming and J lost 4 bases, with 11 bases between them. This CDR3 reads CASSLQRSGYGYTF. The CDR3 nucleotides are TGTGCCAGCAGCTTACAACGGTCGGGCTATGGCTACACCTTC. The complete variable domain, with remaining parts taken from reference TRBV7-8 and TRBJ1-2, reads GAGVSQSPRYKVAKRGQDVALRCDPISGHVSLFWYQQALGQGPEFLTYFQNEAQLDKSGLPSDRFFAERPEGSVSTLKIQRTQQEDSAVYLCASSLQRSGYGYTFGSGTRLTVV.

The V and J genes are TRBV11-3 and TRBJ2-1, with TRBD2 identical over 11 bases. Trimming cost V 5 bases and J 8 bases; bases outside gene matches: 11. This CDR3 contains 16 residues. CDR1 is SGHNT, CDR2 YENEEA, per germline. The CDR3 DNA is TGTGCCAGCAGCCTGATGCTAGCGGGAGGTTCACATGAGCAGTTCTTC. This translates into CASSLMLAGGSHEQFF.

The rearrangement uses TRBV11-3 and TRBJ2-2; 7 nucleotides agree with TRBD1. CDR1 is SGHNT, CDR2 YENEEA, per germline. The junction had 6 bases not matched to a gene; V was cut back by 5 bases and J by 6 bases. The length of the CDR3 is 14 residues. The CDR3 DNA sequence: TGTGCCAGCAGCCGTCTACAGGGGTCCGGGGAGCTGTTTTTT. This gives the protein CASSRLQGSGELFF.

This clone showed up just once. The J gene is TRBJ1-2, the V gene TRBV3-1 (or the pseudogene TRBV3-2); D gene ambiguous. The CDR3 length is 13 residues. Germline V lookup: CDR1 LGHDT, CDR2 YNNKEL (reference sequence). V lost 4 bases and J lost 0, with 6 bases in between. CDR3 loop: CASSPSSNYGYTF. The CDR3 nucleotides read TGTGCCAGCAGCCCGAGTTCTAACTATGGCTACACCTTC.

J is TRBJ2-2 and V is TRBV10-3, with TRBD2 identical over 7 bases. Germline V gives CDR1 ENHRY, CDR2 SYGVKD. This CDR3 is 14 amino acids long. The trim removed 10 bases at V and 5 bases at J, leaving 10 bases unmatched. The CDR3 loop is CASRTRSETGELFF. CDR3 DNA sequence: TGTGCCAGCAGGACTAGGTCAGAAACCGGGGAGCTGTTTTTT.

The J gene is TRBJ2-1, the V gene TRBV4-3, with 12 bases identical to TRBD2. The germline gives CDR1 LGHNA, CDR2 YSLEER. The CDR3 covers 20 residues. Trimming cost V 0 bases and J 5 bases; bases outside gene matches: 14. The CDR3 sequence: CASSQESPLAGGLGDNEQFF. CDR3 coding DNA: TGCGCCAGCAGCCAAGAGTCCCCTCTAGCGGGAGGGCTGGGAGACAATGAGCAGTTCTTC.

V is TRBV9 and J is TRBJ2-7; no definite D call. The CDR3 runs to 13 residues. From germline, CDR1 is SGDLS and CDR2 YYNGEE. The germline V and J ends were trimmed by 0 bases and 2 bases, with 6 bases remaining between them. CDR3 residues: CASSVAPAYEQYF. The CDR3 DNA follows: TGTGCCAGCAGCGTAGCCCCCGCCTACGAGCAGTACTTC.

The chain has TRBV7-9 and TRBJ2-7; D ambiguous. The length of the CDR3 is 11 residues. Germline V gene lookup returns CDR1 SEHNR and CDR2 FQNEAQ (reference sequence). The germline V and J ends were trimmed by 5 bases and 5 bases, with 7 bases remaining between them. The DNA for the CDR3 is TGTGCCAGCAGCCTCGAGAACGAGCAGTACGTC. The encoded protein is CASSLENEQYV.

This clone was counted only a few times. The chain links TRBV12-3 or TRBV12-4 to TRBJ1-5; D gene ambiguous. The CDR3 has 12 amino acids. Trimming took off 6 bases at V and 6 bases at J, with 9 bases between the two ends. The DNA for the CDR3 is TGTGCCAGCAGCTCCCCGGGTCAGCCCCAGCATTTT. It encodes CASSSPGQPQHF.

The V call is TRBV5-4, the J call TRBJ2-3, with D perhaps TRBD2 (6 bases). V shed 1 base and J shed 3 bases, with 12 bases lying between them. The CDR3 length is 15 residues. Germline loops: CDR1 SGHNT, CDR2 YYREEE (reference sequence). The CDR3 nucleotides read TGTGCCAGCAGCTTGAAACTAGCCCCTACAGATACGCAGTATTTT. The encoded protein is CASSLKLAPTDTQYF.

This rearrangement joins TRBV13 to TRBJ2-7, with 10 bases identical to TRBD2. The CDR3 is 14 residues long. The V segment lost 4 bases and the J segment 4 bases; nucleotides outside the gene matches: 4. Germline CDR1 is PRHDT and CDR2 is FYEKMQ (reference sequence). CDR3 in amino acids: CASSSAGGLYEQYF. In DNA form, the CDR3 reads TGTGCCAGCAGCTCAGCGGGAGGGTTGTACGAGCAGTACTTC.

The CDR3 DNA follows: TGTGCCAGCAGCACCGGACAGGTCCATGAGCAGTTCTTC. Its translation is CASSTGQVHEQFF. This chain connects TRBV7-9 to TRBJ2-1; 7 nucleotides agree with TRBD1. CDR1 is SEHNR and CDR2 is FQNEAQ in the germline V gene (reference sequence). The CDR3 is 13 amino acids. Trimming removed 5 bases from V and 8 bases from J; junction bases left unmatched: 6.

The V and J genes are TRBV6-5 and TRBJ1-5; D remains ambiguous. Germline loops: CDR1 MNHEY, CDR2 SVGAGI. The CDR3 extends over 14 amino acids. V lost 6 bases, J lost 0 bases, and 9 bases lay in between. The DNA for the CDR3 is TGTGCCAGCAGGAGACTCGATAGCAATCAGCCCCAGCATTTT. As protein: CASRRLDSNQPQHF.

The table lists this clone with a count of one. The V gene is TRBV5-1, the J gene TRBJ1-1, with D unclear. The CDR3 length is 13 residues. Germline values: CDR1 SGHRS, CDR2 YFSETQ. V was pared by 3 bases and J by 7 bases, with 13 bases between. CDR3 sequence reads: CASSSTVGVEAFF. CDR3 coding DNA: TGCGCCAGCAGCTCAACGGTAGGAGTTGAAGCTTTCTTT. The entire variable domain, with the rest obtained from reference TRBV5-1 and TRBJ1-1, is as follows: KAGVTQTPRYLIKTRGQQVTLSCSPISGHRSVSWYQQTPGQGLQFLFEYFSETQRNKGNFPGRFSGRQFSNSRSEMNVSTLELGDSALYLCASSSTVGVEAFFGQGTRLTVV.

The table lists this clone with a count of one. CDR3 region: CAITPKGKGTVAEAFF. In DNA form, the CDR3 reads TGTGCCATCACCCCGAAGGGGAAGGGAACTGTCGCTGAAGCTTTCTTT. The genes are TRBV10-3 and TRBJ1-1, with D tentatively TRBD1 (5 bases). The V end was cut by 7 bases, the J end by 6 bases, with 24 bases between. The germline CDR1 and CDR2 sequences are ENHRY and SYGVKD. The CDR3 contains 16 residues.

This clone appeared a single time. The V gene is TRBV5-1, the J gene TRBJ2-5, with TRBD1 matching 11 bases. The germline V gene has CDR1 SGHRS and CDR2 YFSETQ. V lost 3 bases and J lost 5; bases outside the gene matches: 3. The CDR3 loop spans 14 amino acids. In DNA, the CDR3 is TGCGCCAGCAGCTCGGGACAGGGGGTTGAGACCCAGTACTTC. It codes for CASSSGQGVETQYF.